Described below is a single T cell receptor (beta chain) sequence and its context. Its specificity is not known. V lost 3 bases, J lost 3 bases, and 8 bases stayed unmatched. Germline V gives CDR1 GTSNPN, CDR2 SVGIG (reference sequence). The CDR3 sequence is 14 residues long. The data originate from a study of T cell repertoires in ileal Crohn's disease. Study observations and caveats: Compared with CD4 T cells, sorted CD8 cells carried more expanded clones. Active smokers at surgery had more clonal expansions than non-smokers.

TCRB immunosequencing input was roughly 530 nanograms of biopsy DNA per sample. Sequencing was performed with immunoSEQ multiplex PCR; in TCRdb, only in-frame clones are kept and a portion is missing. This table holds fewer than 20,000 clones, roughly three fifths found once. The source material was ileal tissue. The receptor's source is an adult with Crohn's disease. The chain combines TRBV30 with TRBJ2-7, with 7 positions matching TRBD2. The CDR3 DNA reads TGTGCCTGGAGGCGCCCCGCTAGCGGCTACGAGCAGTACTTC. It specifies CAWRRPASGYEQYF.